This TCR beta chain was recovered during a study of blood T cell repertoires in COVID-19. As for the study in general: The samples span acute and convalescent COVID-19 from the United States, Italy and Spain. T cells, B-cell-depleted T cells, or PBMCs supplied cDNA or gDNA.

The CDR3 has 14 amino acids. Germline V CDR1 and CDR2: MDHEN, SYDVKM. Trimming at V came to 5 bases and at J to 6 bases, leaving 5 bases not matched to a gene. In the original processing: Counts of nucleated cells, estimated from reference gene primer amplification, were obtained. Repertoires were generated with immunoSEQ multiplex PCR, while TCRdb's copy carries only in-frame clones and drops some. V and J calls and clone size are those listed in that table; D and trimming were worked out from the DNA. The repertoire has more than 140,000 clones, 85% to 90% of them found once; the top ten carry almost 8.5%.

V and J are TRBV28 and TRBJ2-7, with 12 bases aligning to TRBD2. Input material: peripheral blood. The TCR was taken from a woman aged 55-69 years with acute or convalescent COVID-19. The CDR3 loop reads CASSPGTSGFEQYF. The CDR3 nucleotides are TGTGCCAGCAGTCCTGGGACTAGCGGGTTCGAGCAGTACTTC.